The rows below give T cell receptor beta chains drawn from one sample of a study of cytomegalovirus exposure and HLA in healthy donors. TCRdb keeps only in-frame clones here, not all; method: immunoSEQ multiplex PCR. In total, the table holds about 43,000 clones. The source material was PBMCs. All receptors come from a woman aged 30 to 39 in good health and CMV-seronegative. The CDR3 runs from the conserved cysteine through the conserved F or W. D genes are given only for firm matches.

NA	TRBV6-6	TRBJ1-2	CASSYNPDYGYTF	TGTGCCAGCAGTTACAACCCAGACTATGGCTACACCTTC
TRBD2	TRBV28	TRBJ2-1	CASRGREGYNEQFF	TGTGCCAGCAGGGGGCGGGAGGGTTACAATGAGCAGTTCTTC
NA	TRBV19	TRBJ2-1	CASSRSSDNEQFF	TGTGCCAGTAGTAGGAGCTCCGACAATGAGCAGTTCTTC
TRBD2	TRBV13	TRBJ2-1	CASSPKGTSGREYNEQFF	TGTGCCAGCAGCCCCAAAGGGACTAGCGGGAGGGAGTACAATGAGCAGTTCTTC
NA	TRBV6-6	TRBJ2-7	CASSTRQKGDEQYF	TGTGCCAGCAGCACTCGACAGAAAGGGGACGAGCAGTACTTC
TRBD2	TRBV11-3	TRBJ2-1	CASTSGNVNEQFF	TGTGCCAGCACTAGCGGGAACGTCAATGAGCAGTTCTTC
TRBD2	TRBV6-5	TRBJ2-4	CASSSRLAGAKNIQYF	TGTGCCAGCAGTTCGAGACTAGCGGGAGCCAAAAACATTCAGTACTTC
TRBD1	TRBV6-5	TRBJ1-5	CASSYYDRGQDQPQHF	TGTGCCAGCAGTTACTACGACAGGGGGCAGGATCAGCCCCAGCATTTT
TRBD2	TRBV30	TRBJ2-3	CAWSSSGGPTDTQYF	TGTGCCTGGAGTTCATCGGGAGGGCCCACAGATACGCAGTATTTT
TRBD1	TRBV6-5	TRBJ2-1	CASSPDRGLVNEQFF	TGTGCCAGCAGTCCAGACAGGGGGCTTGTCAATGAGCAGTTCTTC
NA	TRBV5-1	TRBJ2-5	CASSLAGGRALGTQYF	TGCGCCAGCAGCTTGGCGGGCGGGCGGGCCCTTGGGACCCAGTACTTC
TRBD1	TRBV25-1	TRBJ2-3	CASSDPGQGMTDTQYF	TGTGCCAGCAGTGATCCGGGACAGGGCATGACAGATACGCAGTATTTT
NA	TRBV6-5	TRBJ1-2	CASSRGGLDGYTF	TGTGCCAGCAGTCGGGGGGGGCTGGATGGCTACACCTTC
TRBD1	TRBV11-2	TRBJ1-5	CASSLMQGAGQPQHF	TGTGCCAGCAGCTTAATGCAGGGGGCCGGTCAGCCCCAGCATTTT
TRBD2	TRBV13	TRBJ2-7	CASSVSGSRFYEQYF	TGTGCCAGCAGCGTGAGCGGGAGCAGATTCTACGAGCAGTACTTC
TRBD1	TRBV9	TRBJ2-1	CASSVTTGGRGNEQFF	TGTGCCAGCAGCGTGACTACAGGGGGCCGTGGCAATGAGCAGTTCTTC
TRBD1	TRBV2	TRBJ1-5	CASSRDRGRQPQHF	TGTGCCAGCAGTCGGGACAGGGGGAGGCAGCCCCAGCATTTT
NA	TRBV18	TRBJ2-7	CASATNSYEQYF	TGTGCCAGCGCCACAAATTCCTACGAGCAGTACTTC
NA	TRBV28	TRBJ2-2	CASSYLSDTGELFF	TGTGCCAGCAGCTACCTATCCGACACCGGGGAGCTGTTTTTT
TRBD2	TRBV4-1	TRBJ2-7	CASSQVRESEYEQYF	TGCGCCAGCAGCCAAGTGCGGGAGTCCGAATACGAGCAGTACTTC
NA	TRBV7-6	TRBJ2-2	CASSLSLDKRVGELFF	TGTGCCAGCAGCTTATCGCTTGATAAGCGGGTCGGGGAGCTGTTTTTT
NA	TRBV5-8	TRBJ1-2	CASSPVDSRYGYTF	TGTGCCAGCAGCCCGGTGGACAGCCGCTATGGCTACACCTTC
NA	TRBV28	TRBJ1-1	CASKEDANSVTEAFF	TGTGCCAGCAAGGAGGACGCAAATTCTGTAACTGAAGCTTTCTTT
TRBD1	TRBV15	TRBJ1-2	CATSRRGRGDGYTF	TGTGCCACCAGCAGACGGGGCAGGGGGGACGGCTACACCTTC
TRBD1	TRBV15	TRBJ1-5	CATSRVRTGNQPQHF	TGTGCCACCAGCAGAGTGCGGACAGGGAATCAGCCCCAGCATTTT
TRBD1	TRBV7-8	TRBJ1-5	CASSLAGGIQPQHF	TGTGCCAGCAGCTTAGCAGGGGGCATTCAGCCCCAGCATTTT
NA	TRBV19	TRBJ1-2	CASSRERQAGGYTF	TGTGCCAGTAGTAGGGAAAGACAGGCCGGTGGCTACACCTTC
NA	TRBV4-1	TRBJ2-7	CASSQIAQRQPSYEQYF	TGCGCCAGCAGCCAAATCGCCCAACGACAGCCCTCCTACGAGCAGTACTTC
TRBD1	TRBV30	TRBJ1-1	CARERQGARTEAFF	TGTGCCCGGGAAAGACAGGGGGCGCGAACTGAAGCTTTCTTT
NA	TRBV28	TRBJ1-2	CASSFYYGYTF	TGTGCCAGCAGTTTCTACTATGGCTACACCTTC
NA	TRBV6-4	TRBJ2-2	CASSEEGFTGELFF	TGTGCCAGCAGTGAGGAGGGGTTCACCGGGGAGCTGTTTTTT